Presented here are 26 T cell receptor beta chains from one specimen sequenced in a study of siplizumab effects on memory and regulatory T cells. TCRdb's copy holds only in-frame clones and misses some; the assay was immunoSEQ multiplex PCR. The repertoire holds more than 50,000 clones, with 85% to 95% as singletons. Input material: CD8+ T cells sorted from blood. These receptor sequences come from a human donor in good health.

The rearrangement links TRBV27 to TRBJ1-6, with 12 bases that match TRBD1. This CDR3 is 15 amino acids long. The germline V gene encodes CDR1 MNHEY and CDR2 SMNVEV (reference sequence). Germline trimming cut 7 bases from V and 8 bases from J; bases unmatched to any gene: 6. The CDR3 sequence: CASTGGTGGYSPLHF. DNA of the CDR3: TGTGCCAGCACGGGTGGGACAGGGGGCTATTCACCCCTCCACTTT.

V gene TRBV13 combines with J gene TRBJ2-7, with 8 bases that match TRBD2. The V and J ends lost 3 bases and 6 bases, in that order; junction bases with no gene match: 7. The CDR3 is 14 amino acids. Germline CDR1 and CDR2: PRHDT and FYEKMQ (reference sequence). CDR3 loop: CASSFREGLGEQYF. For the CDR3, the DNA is TGTGCCAGCAGCTTCCGGGAGGGCCTAGGCGAGCAGTACTTC.

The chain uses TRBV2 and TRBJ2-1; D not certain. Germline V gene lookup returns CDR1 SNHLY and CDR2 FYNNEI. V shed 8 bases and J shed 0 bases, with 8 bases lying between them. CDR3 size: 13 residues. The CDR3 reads CASQVSSYNEQFF. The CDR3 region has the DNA TGTGCCAGCCAGGTGAGCTCCTACAATGAGCAGTTCTTC.

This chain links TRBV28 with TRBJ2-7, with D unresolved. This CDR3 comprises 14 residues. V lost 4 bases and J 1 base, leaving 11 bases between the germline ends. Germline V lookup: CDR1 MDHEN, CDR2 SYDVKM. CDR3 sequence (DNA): TGTGCCAGCAGTTCTATGACAACTTCCTACGAGCAGTACTTC. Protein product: CASSSMTTSYEQYF.

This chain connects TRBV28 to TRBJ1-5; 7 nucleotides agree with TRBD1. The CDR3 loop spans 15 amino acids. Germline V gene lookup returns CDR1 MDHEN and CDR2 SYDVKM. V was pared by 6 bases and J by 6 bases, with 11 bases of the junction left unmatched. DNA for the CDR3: TGTGCCAGCAGCAACGACAGGGTGAGGGGTCAGCCCCAGCATTTT. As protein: CASSNDRVRGQPQHF. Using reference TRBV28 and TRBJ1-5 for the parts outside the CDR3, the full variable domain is DVKVTQSSRYLVKRTGEKVFLECVQDMDHENMFWYRQDPGLGLRLIYFSYDVKMKEKGDIPEGYSVSREKKERFSLILESASTNQTSMYLCASSNDRVRGQPQHFGDGTRLSIL.

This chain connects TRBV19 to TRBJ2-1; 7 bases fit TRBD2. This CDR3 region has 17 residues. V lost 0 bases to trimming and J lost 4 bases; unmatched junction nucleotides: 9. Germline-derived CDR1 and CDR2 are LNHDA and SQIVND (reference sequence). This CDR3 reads CASSIEFLADLYNEQFF. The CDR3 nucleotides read TGTGCCAGTAGTATAGAGTTCCTAGCGGACCTATACAATGAGCAGTTCTTC.

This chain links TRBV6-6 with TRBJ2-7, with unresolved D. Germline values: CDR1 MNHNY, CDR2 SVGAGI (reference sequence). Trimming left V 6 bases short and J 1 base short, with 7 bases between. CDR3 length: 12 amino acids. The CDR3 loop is CASSLSSYEQYF. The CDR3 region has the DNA TGTGCCAGCAGCCTTTCGTCCTACGAGCAGTACTTC.

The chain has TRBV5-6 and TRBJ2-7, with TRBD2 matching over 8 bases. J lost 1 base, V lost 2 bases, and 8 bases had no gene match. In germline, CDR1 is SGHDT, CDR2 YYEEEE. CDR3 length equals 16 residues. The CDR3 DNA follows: TGTGCCAGCAGCTTAGGACTAGCAAAAAAATCCTACGAGCAGTACTTC. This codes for CASSLGLAKKSYEQYF.

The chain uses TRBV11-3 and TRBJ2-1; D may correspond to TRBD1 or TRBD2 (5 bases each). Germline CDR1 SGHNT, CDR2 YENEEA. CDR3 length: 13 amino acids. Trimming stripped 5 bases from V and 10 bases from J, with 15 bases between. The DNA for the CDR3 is TGTGCCAGCAGCCCGGGACCCTCCGGGGAGCAGTTCTTC. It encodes CASSPGPSGEQFF.

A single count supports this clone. This CDR3 reads CASSLGRVVAEQYF. The CDR3, as DNA: TGTGCCAGCAGCTTGGGCAGGGTGGTAGCCGAGCAGTACTTC. The gene calls are TRBV5-5 and TRBJ2-7; maybe TRBD1 (5 bases). V was trimmed by 0 bases and J by 6 bases, leaving 13 bases between them. The CDR3 length is 14 residues. CDR1 is SGHKS, CDR2 YYEKEE, per germline (reference sequence).

This chain's CDR3 is CASRSTELSYEQYF. The CDR3 region has the DNA TGTGCCAGCAGATCGACCGAACTTTCCTACGAGCAGTACTTC. The rearrangement links TRBV6-5 to TRBJ2-7; unclear D gene. Germline CDR1 reads MNHEY; CDR2 reads SVGAGI. The germline V and J ends were trimmed by 6 bases and 1 base, with 13 bases remaining between them. The CDR3 is 14 amino acids.

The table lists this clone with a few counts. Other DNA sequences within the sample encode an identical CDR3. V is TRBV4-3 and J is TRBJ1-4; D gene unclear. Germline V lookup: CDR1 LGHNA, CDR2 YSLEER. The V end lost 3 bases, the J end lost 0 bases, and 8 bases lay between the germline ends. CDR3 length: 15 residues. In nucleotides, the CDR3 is TGCGCCAGCAGCCAGGACGGTGCAACTAATGAAAAACTGTTTTTT. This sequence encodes CASSQDGATNEKLFF.

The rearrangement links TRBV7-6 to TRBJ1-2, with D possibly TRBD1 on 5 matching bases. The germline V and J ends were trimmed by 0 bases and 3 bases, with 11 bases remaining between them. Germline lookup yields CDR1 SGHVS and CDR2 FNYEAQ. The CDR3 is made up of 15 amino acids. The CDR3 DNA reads TGTGCCAGCAGCTTAGCAGGGGTTAAGGACTATGGCTACACCTTC. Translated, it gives CASSLAGVKDYGYTF. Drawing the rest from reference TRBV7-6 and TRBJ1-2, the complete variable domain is GAGVSQSPRYKVTKRGQDVALRCDPISGHVSLYWYRQALGQGPEFLTYFNYEAQQDKSGLPNDRFSAERPEGSISTLTIQRTEQRDSAMYRCASSLAGVKDYGYTFGSGTRLTVV.

CDR3 bases: TGTGCCAGCAGCTCCCCCGGGCTAGCGGGAAACGAGCAGTACTTC. This sequence encodes CASSSPGLAGNEQYF. The J gene is TRBJ2-7, the V gene TRBV6-6; TRBD2 agrees at 9 bases. The CDR3 has 15 amino acids. CDR1 and CDR2 from the germline V gene are MNHNY and SVGAGI (reference sequence). The V segment lost 6 bases and the J segment 5 bases; nucleotides outside the gene matches: 11.

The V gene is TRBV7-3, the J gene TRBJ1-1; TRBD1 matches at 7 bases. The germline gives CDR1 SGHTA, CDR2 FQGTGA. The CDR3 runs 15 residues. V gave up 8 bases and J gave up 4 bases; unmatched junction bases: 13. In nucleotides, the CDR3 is TGTGCCAGCTCCAGTCCAGGGGGGCTCTTCACTGAAGCTTTCTTT. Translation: CASSSPGGLFTEAFF.

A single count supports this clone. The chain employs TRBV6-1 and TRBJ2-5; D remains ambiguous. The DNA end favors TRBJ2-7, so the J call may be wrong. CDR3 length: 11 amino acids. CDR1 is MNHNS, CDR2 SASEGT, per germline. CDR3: CASGPWYEQYF. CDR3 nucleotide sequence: TGTGCCAGCGGCCCCTGGTACGAGCAGTACTTC.

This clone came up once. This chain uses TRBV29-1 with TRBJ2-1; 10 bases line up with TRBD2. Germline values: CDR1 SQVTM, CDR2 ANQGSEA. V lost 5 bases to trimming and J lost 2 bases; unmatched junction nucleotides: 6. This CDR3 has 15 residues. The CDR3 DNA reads TGCAGCGTTTCCTTAGCGGGGGGACCCTACAATGAGCAGTTCTTC. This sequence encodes CSVSLAGGPYNEQFF.

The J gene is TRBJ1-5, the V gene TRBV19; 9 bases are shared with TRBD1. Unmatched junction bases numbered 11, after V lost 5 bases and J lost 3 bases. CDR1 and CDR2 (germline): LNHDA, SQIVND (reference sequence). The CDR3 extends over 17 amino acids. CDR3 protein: CASSLTSGTGSNQPQHF. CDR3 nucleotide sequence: TGTGCCAGTAGTCTAACCTCCGGGACAGGGTCCAATCAGCCCCAGCATTTT.

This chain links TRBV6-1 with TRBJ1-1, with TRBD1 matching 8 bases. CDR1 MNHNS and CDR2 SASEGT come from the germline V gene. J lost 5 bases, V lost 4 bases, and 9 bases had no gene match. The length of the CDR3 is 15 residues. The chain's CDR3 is CASSAGGFMGTEAFF. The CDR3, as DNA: TGTGCCAGCAGTGCAGGGGGCTTTATGGGAACTGAAGCTTTCTTT.

CDR3 amino acids: CASSFHSNQPQHF. For the CDR3, the DNA is TGTGCCAGCAGCTTTCATAGCAATCAGCCCCAGCATTTT. The gene calls are TRBV7-6 and TRBJ1-5; no clear D gene. The V gene lost 3 bases and the J gene lost 0 bases, with 3 bases spanning the gap. Germline values: CDR1 SGHVS, CDR2 FNYEAQ. The CDR3 runs 13 residues.

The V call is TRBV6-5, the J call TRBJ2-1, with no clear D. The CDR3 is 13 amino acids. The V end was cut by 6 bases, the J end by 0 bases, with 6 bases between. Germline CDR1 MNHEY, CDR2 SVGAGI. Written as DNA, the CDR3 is TGTGCCAGCAGGAGGAGCTCCTACAATGAGCAGTTCTTC. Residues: CASRRSSYNEQFF.

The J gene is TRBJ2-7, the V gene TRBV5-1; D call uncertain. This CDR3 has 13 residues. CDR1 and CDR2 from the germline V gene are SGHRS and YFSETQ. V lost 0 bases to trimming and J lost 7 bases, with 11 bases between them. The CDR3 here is CASSLEPMGEQYF. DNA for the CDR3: TGCGCCAGCAGCTTGGAACCGATGGGGGAGCAGTACTTC.

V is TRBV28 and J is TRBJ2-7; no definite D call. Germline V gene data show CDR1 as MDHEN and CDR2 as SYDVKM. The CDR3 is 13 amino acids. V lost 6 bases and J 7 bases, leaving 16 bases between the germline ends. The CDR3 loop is CASSPVEVREQYF. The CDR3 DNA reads TGTGCCAGCAGCCCCGTTGAAGTTCGTGAGCAGTACTTC.

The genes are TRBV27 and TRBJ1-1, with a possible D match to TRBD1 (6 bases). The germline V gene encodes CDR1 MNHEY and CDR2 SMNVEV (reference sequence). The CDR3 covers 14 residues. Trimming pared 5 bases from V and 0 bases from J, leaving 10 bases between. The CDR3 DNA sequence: TGTGCCAGCAGTCCACAGGGTCTGAACACTGAAGCTTTCTTT. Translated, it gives CASSPQGLNTEAFF.

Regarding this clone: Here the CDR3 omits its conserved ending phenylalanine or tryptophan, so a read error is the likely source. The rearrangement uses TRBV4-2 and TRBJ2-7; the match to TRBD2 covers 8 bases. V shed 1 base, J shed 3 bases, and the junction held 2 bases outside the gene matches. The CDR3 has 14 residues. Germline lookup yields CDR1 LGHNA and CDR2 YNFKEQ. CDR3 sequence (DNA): TGTGCCAGCAGCCAAGGTAGCGGGGACTACGAGCAGTACCTC. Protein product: CASSQGSGDYEQYL.

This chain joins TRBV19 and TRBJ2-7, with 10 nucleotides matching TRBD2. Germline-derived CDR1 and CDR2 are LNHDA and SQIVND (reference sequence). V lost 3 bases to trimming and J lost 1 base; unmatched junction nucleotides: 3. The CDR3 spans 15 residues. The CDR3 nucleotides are TGTGCCAGTAGTATTGCTAGCGGGAGTTCCTACGAGCAGTACTTC. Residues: CASSIASGSSYEQYF.